This T cell receptor (beta chain) was observed in a study of Ad26.COV2.S vaccination and SARS-CoV-2 variants. This table comes from immunoSEQ multiplex PCR, and its TCRdb copy is limited to in-frame clones, with some not included. The data hold about 350,000 clones, with about 91% observed a single time. Germline V gene data show CDR1 as SGHTA and CDR2 as FQGNSA. With 2 bases removed from V and 10 bases from J, the gap between germline ends came to 17 bases. The CDR3 totals 15 residues. The V gene is TRBV7-2, the J gene TRBJ1-4; D possibly corresponds to TRBD1 (5 bases). This material consisted of peripheral blood, taken after recovery from COVID-19. This clonotype was obtained from a human donor who had recovered from COVID-19. CDR3 region: CASSLLMGGGRKLFF. DNA of the CDR3: TGTGCCAGCAGCTTACTCATGGGGGGAGGGCGAAAACTGTTTTTT.